A selection of T cell receptor beta chains follows, all from one sample in a study of T cell responses to AZD1222 COVID-19 vaccine. Using immunoSEQ multiplex PCR, the repertoire was profiled, and TCRdb retains in-frame clones only, with some absent. The sample consists of 100,000 to 150,000 clones, about 90% of them appearing once. The starting material was peripheral blood, obtained on day 0 of AZD1222 vaccination. The receptors shown here come from an adult in good health. Both conserved end residues are part of each CDR3. The D gene is left open where the match is weak. Clone sizes are given selectively: once, few, many, or a class where the clone is expanded.

TRBV7-7	TRBJ1-1	-	-	CASSLTGNTEAFF	TGTGCTAGCAGCTTAACGGGGAACACTGAAGCTTTCTTT
TRBV7-9	TRBJ2-7	-	-	CASSRGAGGTYEQYF	TGTGCCAGCAGCCGCGGGGCCGGCGGGACTTACGAGCAGTACTTC
TRBV20-1	TRBJ1-1	once	TRBD1	CSASMRQGGLMNTEAFF	TGCAGTGCTAGTATGAGGCAGGGGGGCCTTATGAACACTGAAGCTTTCTTT
TRBV19	TRBJ1-5	-	-	CASGQPNQPQHF	TGTGCCAGTGGACAGCCTAATCAGCCCCAGCATTTT
TRBV28	TRBJ2-2	-	-	CASSHGGTNTGELFF	TGTGCCAGCAGTCACGGGGGAACGAACACCGGGGAGCTGTTTTTT
TRBV21-1	TRBJ2-2	-	-	CARLGELFF	TGTGCTCGCCTTGGGGAGCTGTTTTTT
TRBV5-4	TRBJ1-1	-	TRBD1	CASSYDRGVQAFF	TGTGCCAGCAGCTACGACAGGGGAGTCCAAGCTTTCTTT
TRBV27	TRBJ2-3	once	-	CASSPRGPSTDTQYF	TGTGCCAGCAGTCCCCGGGGGCCCAGCACAGATACGCAGTATTTT
TRBV9	TRBJ2-2	-	-	CASSVVPNTGELFF	TGTGCCAGCAGCGTAGTGCCAAACACCGGGGAGCTGTTTTTT
TRBV6-5	TRBJ1-2	-	TRBD1	CASSPDRAWGYTF	TGTGCCAGCAGCCCGGACAGGGCTTGGGGCTACACCTTC
TRBV6-1	TRBJ1-1	-	-	CASSEASGYTEAFF	TGTGCCAGCAGTGAAGCATCTGGGTACACTGAAGCTTTCTTT
TRBV3-1/TRBV3-2	TRBJ1-2	-	-	CASSQGEKGTVYGYTF	TGTGCCAGCAGCCAAGGAGAAAAGGGTACGGTCTATGGCTACACCTTC
TRBV9	TRBJ1-6	-	-	CASSVGKGTYNSPLHF	TGTGCCAGCAGCGTAGGGAAGGGGACCTATAATTCACCCCTCCACTTT
TRBV7-3	TRBJ2-5	once	-	CASSPTGPQETQYF	TGTGCCAGCAGCCCCACAGGGCCCCAAGAGACCCAGTACTTC
TRBV9	TRBJ1-1	-	-	CASSVEEGNTEAFF	TGTGCCAGCAGCGTAGAGGAGGGAAACACTGAAGCTTTCTTT
TRBV9	TRBJ1-5	-	-	CASSVDEGFGQPQHF	TGTGCCAGCAGCGTAGATGAGGGATTCGGGCAGCCCCAGCATTTT
TRBV4-2	TRBJ2-7	-	-	CASSQDRTSYEQYF	TGTGCCAGCAGCCAAGACCGTACTTCCTACGAGCAGTACTTC
TRBV16	TRBJ1-1	once	-	CASSQSASRGGTEAFF	TGTGCCAGCAGCCAATCTGCGAGTAGGGGGGGCACTGAAGCTTTCTTT
TRBV19	TRBJ2-1	-	TRBD2	CASSLAGTDNEQFF	TGTGCCAGCTCTCTAGCGGGGACAGACAATGAGCAGTTCTTC
TRBV19	TRBJ1-5	-	TRBD1	CASRNTGGNDWIQPQHF	TGTGCCAGTCGGAATACAGGGGGCAACGACTGGATCCAGCCCCAGCATTTT
TRBV3-1/TRBV3-2	TRBJ1-2	-	-	CASSHSQTYGYTF	TGTGCCAGCAGCCATAGCCAGACCTATGGCTACACCTTC
TRBV29-1	TRBJ2-1	-	TRBD2	CSVEDPSGSYNEQFF	TGCAGCGTTGAAGATCCGAGCGGGAGTTACAATGAGCAGTTCTTC
TRBV5-1	TRBJ1-2	-	TRBD1	CASSPDRGLHGYTF	TGCGCCAGCAGCCCGGACAGGGGGCTTCATGGCTACACCTTC